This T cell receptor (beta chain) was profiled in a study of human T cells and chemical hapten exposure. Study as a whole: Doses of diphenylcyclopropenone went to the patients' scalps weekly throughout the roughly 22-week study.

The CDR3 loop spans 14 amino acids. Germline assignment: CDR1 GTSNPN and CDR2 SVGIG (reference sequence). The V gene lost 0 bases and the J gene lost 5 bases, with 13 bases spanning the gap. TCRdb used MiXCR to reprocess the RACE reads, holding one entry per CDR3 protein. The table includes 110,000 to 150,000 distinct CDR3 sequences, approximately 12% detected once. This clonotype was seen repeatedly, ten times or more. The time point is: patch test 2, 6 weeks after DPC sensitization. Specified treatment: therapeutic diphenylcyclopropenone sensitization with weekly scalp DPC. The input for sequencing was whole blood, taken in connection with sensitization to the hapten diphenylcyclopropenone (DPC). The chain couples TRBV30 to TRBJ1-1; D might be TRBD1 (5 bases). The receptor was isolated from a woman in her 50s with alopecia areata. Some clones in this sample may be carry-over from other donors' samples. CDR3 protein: CAWSVGGGGTEAFF. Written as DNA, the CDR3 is TGTGCCTGGAGTGTTGGGGGAGGTGGGACTGAAGCTTTCTTT.